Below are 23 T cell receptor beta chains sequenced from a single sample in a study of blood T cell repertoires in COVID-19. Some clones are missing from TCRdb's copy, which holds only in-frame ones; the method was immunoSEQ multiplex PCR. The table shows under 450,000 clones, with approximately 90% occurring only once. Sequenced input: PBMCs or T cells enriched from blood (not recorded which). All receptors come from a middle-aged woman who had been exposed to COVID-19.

The DNA of the CDR3 is TGCGCCAGCAGCTCCGGACAGCGGGGGCCAAACTATGGCTACACCTTC. It codes for CASSSGQRGPNYGYTF. The V call is TRBV5-1, the J call TRBJ1-2, with a tentative D call TRBD1 (6 bases). Germline values: CDR1 SGHRS, CDR2 YFSETQ. The CDR3 spans 16 residues. V gave up 3 bases and J gave up 2 bases, with 17 bases separating them.

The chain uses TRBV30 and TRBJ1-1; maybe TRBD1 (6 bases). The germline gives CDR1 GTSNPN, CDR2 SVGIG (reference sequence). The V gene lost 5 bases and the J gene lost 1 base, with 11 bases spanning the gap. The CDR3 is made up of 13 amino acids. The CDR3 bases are TGTGCCTGGTTAATACAGGGGAACACTGAAGCTTTCTTT. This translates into CAWLIQGNTEAFF. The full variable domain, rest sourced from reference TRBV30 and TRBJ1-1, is SQTIHQWPATLVQPVGSPLSLECTVEGTSNPNLYWYRQAAGRGLQLLFYSVGIGQISSEVPQNLSASRPQDRQFILSSKKLLLSDSGFYLCAWLIQGNTEAFFGQGTRLTVV.

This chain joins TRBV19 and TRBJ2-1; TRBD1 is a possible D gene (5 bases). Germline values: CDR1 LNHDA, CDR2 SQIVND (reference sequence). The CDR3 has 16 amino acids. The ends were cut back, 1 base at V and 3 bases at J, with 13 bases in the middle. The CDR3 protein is CASSIGGRDYYNEQFF. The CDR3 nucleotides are TGTGCCAGTAGTATAGGTGGCAGGGATTACTACAATGAGCAGTTCTTC. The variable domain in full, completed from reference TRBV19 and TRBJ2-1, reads DGGITQSPKYLFRKEGQNVTLSCEQNLNHDAMYWYRQDPGQGLRLIYYSQIVNDFQKGDIAEGYSVSREKKESFPLTVTSAQKNPTAFYLCASSIGGRDYYNEQFFGPGTRLTVL.

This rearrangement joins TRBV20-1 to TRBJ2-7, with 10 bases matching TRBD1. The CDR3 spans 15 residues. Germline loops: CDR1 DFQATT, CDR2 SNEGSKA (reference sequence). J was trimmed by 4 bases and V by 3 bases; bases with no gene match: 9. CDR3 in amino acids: CSASRPTGGLYEQYF. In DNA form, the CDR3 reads TGCAGTGCTAGTCGGCCGACAGGGGGCCTATACGAGCAGTACTTC.

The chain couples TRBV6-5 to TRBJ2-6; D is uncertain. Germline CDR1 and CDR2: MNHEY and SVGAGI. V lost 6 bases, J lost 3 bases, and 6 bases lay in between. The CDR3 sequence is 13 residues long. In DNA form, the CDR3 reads TGTGCCAGCAGCCTTAGTGGGGCCAACGTCCTGACTTTC. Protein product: CASSLSGANVLTF.

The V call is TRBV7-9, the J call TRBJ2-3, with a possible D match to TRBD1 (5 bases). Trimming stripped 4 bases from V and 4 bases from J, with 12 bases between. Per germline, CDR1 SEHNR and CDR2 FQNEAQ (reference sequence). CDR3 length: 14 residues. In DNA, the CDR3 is TGTGCCAGCAGCTCCAGGGAAGGGTCAGATACGCAGTATTTT. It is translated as CASSSREGSDTQYF.

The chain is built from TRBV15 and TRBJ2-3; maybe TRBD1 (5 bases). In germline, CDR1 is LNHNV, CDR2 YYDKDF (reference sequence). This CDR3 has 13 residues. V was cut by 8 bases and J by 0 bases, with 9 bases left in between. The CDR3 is CATGRTSTDTQYF. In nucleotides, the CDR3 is TGTGCCACCGGCCGGACAAGCACAGATACGCAGTATTTT.

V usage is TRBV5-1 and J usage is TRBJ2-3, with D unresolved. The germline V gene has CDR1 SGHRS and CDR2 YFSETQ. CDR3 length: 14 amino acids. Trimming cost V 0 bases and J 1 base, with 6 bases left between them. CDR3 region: CASSLGHGTDTQYF. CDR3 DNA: TGCGCCAGCAGCTTGGGGCATGGCACAGATACGCAGTATTTT.

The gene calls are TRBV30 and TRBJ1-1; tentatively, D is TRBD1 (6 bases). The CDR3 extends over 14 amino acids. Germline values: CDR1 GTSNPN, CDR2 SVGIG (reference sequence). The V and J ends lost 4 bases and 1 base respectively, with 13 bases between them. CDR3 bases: TGTGCCTGGAAAGTAAGAGGGGGGAACACTGAAGCTTTCTTT. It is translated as CAWKVRGGNTEAFF.

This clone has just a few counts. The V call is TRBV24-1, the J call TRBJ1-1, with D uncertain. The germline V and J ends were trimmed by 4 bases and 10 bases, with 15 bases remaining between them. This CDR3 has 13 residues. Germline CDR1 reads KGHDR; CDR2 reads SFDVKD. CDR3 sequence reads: CATSDPQLPGAFF. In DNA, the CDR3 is TGTGCCACCAGTGACCCGCAACTGCCCGGAGCTTTCTTT.

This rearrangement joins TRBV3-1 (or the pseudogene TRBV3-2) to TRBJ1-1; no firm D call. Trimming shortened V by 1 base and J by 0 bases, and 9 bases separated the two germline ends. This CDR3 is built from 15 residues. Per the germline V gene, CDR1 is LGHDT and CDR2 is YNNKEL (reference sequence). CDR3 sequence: CASSQVIAVNTEAFF. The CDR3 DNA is TGTGCCAGCAGCCAAGTAATTGCAGTGAACACTGAAGCTTTCTTT.

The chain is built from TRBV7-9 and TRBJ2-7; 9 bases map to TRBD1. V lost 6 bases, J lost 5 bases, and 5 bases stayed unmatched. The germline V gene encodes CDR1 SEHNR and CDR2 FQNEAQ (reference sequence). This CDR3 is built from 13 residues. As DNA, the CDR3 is TGTGCCAGCAGACCGACAGGGGGTAACGAGCAGTACTTC. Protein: CASRPTGGNEQYF.

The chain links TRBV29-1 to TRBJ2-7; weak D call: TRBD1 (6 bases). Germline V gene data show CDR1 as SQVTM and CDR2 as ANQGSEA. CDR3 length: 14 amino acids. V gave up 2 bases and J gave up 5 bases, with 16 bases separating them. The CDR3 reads CSVELQGIRHEQYF. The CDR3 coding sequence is TGCAGCGTTGAACTTCAGGGGATTCGGCACGAGCAGTACTTC.

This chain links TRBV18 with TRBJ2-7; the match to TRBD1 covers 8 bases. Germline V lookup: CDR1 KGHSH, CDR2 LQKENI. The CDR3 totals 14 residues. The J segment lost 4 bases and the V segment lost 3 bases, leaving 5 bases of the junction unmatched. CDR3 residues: CASSPGQALYEQYF. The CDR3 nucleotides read TGTGCCAGCTCACCGGGACAGGCCTTATACGAGCAGTACTTC.

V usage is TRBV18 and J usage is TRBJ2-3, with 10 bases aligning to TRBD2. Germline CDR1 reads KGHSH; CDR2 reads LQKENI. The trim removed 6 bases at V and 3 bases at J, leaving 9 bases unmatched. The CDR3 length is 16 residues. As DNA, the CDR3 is TGTGCCAGCTCTCGATCTAGCGGGAGACGGACAGATACGCAGTATTTT. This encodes CASSRSSGRRTDTQYF.

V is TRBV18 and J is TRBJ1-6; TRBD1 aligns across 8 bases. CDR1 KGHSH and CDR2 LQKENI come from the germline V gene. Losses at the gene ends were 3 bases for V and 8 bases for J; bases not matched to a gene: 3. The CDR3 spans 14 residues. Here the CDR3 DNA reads TGTGCCAGCTCACCGGGGACAGGAGATTCACCCCTCCACTTT. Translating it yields CASSPGTGDSPLHF.

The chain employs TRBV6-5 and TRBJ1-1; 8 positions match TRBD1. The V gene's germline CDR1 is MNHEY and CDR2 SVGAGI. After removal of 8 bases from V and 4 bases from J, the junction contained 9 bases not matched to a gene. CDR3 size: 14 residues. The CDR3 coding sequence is TGTGCCAGCGCCCCACAGGGGGGGATCACTGAAGCTTTCTTT. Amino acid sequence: CASAPQGGITEAFF.

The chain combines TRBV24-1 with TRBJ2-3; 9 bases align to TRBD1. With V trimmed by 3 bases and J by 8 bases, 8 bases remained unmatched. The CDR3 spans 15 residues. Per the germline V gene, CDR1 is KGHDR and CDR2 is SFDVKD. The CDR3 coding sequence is TGTGCCACCAGTGATAGAGGACAGGGGTCGGGTACGCAGTATTTT. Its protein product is CATSDRGQGSGTQYF.

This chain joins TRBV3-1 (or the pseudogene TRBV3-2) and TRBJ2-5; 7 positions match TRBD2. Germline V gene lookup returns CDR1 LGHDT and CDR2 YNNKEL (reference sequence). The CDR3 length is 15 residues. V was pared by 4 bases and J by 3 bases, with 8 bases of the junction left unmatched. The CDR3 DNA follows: TGTGCCAGCAGCCGAGGTCCGACTAGCAAAGAGACCCAGTACTTC. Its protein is CASSRGPTSKETQYF.

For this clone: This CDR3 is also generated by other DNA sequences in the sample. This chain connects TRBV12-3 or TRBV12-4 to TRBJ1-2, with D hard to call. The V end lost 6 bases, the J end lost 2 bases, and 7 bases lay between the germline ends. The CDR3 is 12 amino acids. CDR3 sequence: CASRGRNYGYTF. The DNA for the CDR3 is TGTGCCAGCAGAGGGAGGAACTATGGCTACACCTTC.

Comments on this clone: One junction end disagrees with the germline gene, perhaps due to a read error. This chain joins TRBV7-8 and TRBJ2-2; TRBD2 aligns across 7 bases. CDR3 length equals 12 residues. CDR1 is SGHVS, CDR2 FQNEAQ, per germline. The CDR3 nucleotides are TGTGCCAGCAGCTTAACTTGGGGGGGGCTGTTTTTT. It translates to CASSLTWGGLFF.

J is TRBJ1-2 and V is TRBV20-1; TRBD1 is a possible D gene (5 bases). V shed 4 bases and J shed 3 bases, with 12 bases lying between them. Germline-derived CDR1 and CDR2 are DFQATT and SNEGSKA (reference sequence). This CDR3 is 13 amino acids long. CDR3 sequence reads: CSANEGLDYGYTF. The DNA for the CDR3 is TGCAGTGCTAATGAGGGGCTCGACTATGGCTACACCTTC.

CDR3 sequence (DNA): TGTGCCAGCAGCATGACACCTCAGGAGACCCAGTACTTC. Residues: CASSMTPQETQYF. The chain recombines TRBV9 with TRBJ2-5; D not resolved. Between the trimmed V and J ends, which lost 4 bases and 5 bases, there was a span of 12 bases. The V gene's germline CDR1 is SGDLS and CDR2 YYNGEE. This CDR3 has 13 amino acids. The whole variable domain, filled in from reference TRBV9 and TRBJ2-5, reads DSGVTQTPKHLITATGQRVTLRCSPRSGDLSVYWYQQSLDQGLQFLIQYYNGEERAKGNILERFSAQQFPDLHSELNLSSLELGDSALYFCASSMTPQETQYFGPGTRLLVL.